This T cell receptor (beta chain) was captured in a study of regulatory T cells in long-lasting Graves disease. Study-level results: Persistent disease favored TRBV28, TRBJ1-2 and TRBJ2-5.

The table lists this clonotype with many counts. Its specificity is not known. Documented time point: newly diagnosed GD, antithyroid drugs for less than 3 months. Isolated PBMC RNA provided the starting material for the TCR library. The patients were drawn from one endocrinology department in Xi'an, China. Germline values: CDR1 SGHNT, CDR2 YENEEA. This CDR3 spans 15 amino acids. J was trimmed by 4 bases and V by 6 bases; bases with no gene match: 5. Arm-PCR of CDR3 regions and iRepertoire HTBI primers were the basis on which TCR beta libraries were built. TCRdb reprocessed the multiplex PCR reads via MiXCR and lists one record per CDR3 protein. The table lists a few hundred thousand distinct CDR3 sequences, less than 15% of them singletons. A further study also used this sample, focusing on T cells in Graves' hyperthyroidism and ophthalmopathy. From that study: For the diagnoses, clinical symptoms, serum thyroxine and TRAb, thyroid ultrasound and orbital computed tomography were used. Initially, a first-round RT-PCR of the TCR CDR3 employed the HTBI primer set.

The sequencing used peripheral blood mononuclear cells (PBMCs), collected at new diagnosis, from a patient treated with antithyroid drugs. The chain employs TRBV11-3 and TRBJ2-3; 12 nucleotides match TRBD1. This sequence originates from a woman between 50 and 59 years old with Graves disease. The CDR3 region is CASRPGQGAADTQYF. In nucleotides, the CDR3 is TGTGCCAGCAGACCGGGACAGGGGGCGGCAGATACGCAGTATTTT.